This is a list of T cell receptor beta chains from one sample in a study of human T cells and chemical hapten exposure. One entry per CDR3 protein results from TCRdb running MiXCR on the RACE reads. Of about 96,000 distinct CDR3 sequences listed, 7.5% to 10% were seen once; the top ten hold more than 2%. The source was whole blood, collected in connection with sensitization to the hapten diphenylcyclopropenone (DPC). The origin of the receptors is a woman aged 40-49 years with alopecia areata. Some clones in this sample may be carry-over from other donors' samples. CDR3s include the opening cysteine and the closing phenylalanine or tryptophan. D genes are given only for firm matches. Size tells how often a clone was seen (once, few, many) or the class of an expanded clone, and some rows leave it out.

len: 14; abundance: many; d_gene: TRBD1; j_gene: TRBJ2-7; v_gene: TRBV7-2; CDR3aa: CASSSRDRTYEQYF; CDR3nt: TGTGCCAGCAGCTCCCGGGACAGAACCTACGAGCAGTACTTC
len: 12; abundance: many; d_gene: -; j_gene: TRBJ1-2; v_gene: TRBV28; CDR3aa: CASSFPNYGYTF; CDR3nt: TGTGCCAGCAGTTTTCCGAACTATGGCTACACCTTC
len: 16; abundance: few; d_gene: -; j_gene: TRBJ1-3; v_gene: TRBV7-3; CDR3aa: CASSIEEDSSGNTIYF; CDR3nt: TGTGCCAGCAGCATCGAGGAGGACTCCTCTGGAAACACCATATATTTT
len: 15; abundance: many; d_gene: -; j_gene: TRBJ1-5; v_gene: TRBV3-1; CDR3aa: CASSQDFQGNQPQHF; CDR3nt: TGTGCCAGCAGCCAAGATTTTCAGGGCAATCAGCCCCAGCATTTT
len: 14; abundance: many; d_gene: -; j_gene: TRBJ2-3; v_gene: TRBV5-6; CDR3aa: CASSFEGARNTQYF; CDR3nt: TGTGCCAGCAGCTTTGAGGGAGCCCGAAATACGCAGTATTTT
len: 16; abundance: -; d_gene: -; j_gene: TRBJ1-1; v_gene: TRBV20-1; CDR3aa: CSAPPGSSETNTEAFF; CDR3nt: TGCAGTGCCCCCCCGGGGTCCTCAGAGACGAACACTGAAGCTTTCTTT
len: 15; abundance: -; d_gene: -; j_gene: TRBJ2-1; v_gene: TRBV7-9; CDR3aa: CASSLAGQGRNEQFF; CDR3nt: TGTGCCAGCAGCTTAGCAGGGCAGGGAAGGAATGAGCAGTTCTTC
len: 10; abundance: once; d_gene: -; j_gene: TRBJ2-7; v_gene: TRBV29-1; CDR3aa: CSVGGREQYF; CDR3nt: TGCAGCGTTGGCGGCCGCGAGCAGTACTTC
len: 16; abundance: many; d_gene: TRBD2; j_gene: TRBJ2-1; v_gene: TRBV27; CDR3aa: CASRQPGGARANEQFF; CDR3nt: TGTGCCAGCAGGCAACCCGGGGGGGCCCGGGCCAATGAGCAGTTCTTC
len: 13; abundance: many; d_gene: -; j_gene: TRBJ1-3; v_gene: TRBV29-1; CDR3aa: CSVAVLSGNTIYF; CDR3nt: TGCAGCGTAGCAGTCCTTTCTGGAAACACCATATATTTT
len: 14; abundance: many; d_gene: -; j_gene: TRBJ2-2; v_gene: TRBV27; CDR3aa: CASSLGRAVGELFF; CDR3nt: TGTGCCAGCTCGTTAGGCCGGGCGGTCGGGGAGCTGTTTTTT
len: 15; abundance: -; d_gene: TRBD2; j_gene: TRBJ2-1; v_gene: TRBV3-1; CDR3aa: CASSQASSRLAEQFF; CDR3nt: TGTGCCAGCAGCCAAGCTTCGTCACGACTAGCTGAGCAGTTCTTC
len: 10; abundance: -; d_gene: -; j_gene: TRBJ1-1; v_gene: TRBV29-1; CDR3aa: CSVTSPEAFF; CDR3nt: TGCAGCGTTACTTCCCCTGAAGCTTTCTTT
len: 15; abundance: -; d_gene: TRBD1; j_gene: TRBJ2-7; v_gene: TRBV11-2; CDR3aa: CASSLLGQGANEQYF; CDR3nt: TGTGCCAGCAGCTTACTTGGACAGGGGGCGAACGAGCAGTACTTC
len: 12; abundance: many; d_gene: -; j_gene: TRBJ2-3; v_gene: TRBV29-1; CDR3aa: CSVEAGTDTQYF; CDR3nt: TGCAGCGTTGAAGCGGGCACAGATACGCAGTATTTT
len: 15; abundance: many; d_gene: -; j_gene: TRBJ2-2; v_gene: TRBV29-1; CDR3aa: CSVDYWGQNTGELFF; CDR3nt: TGCAGCGTTGATTATTGGGGCCAGAACACCGGGGAGCTGTTTTTT
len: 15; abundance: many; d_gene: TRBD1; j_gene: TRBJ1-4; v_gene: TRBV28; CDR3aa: CASMLPGQGTEKLFF; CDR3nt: TGTGCCAGCATGCTTCCGGGACAGGGGACTGAAAAACTGTTTTTT
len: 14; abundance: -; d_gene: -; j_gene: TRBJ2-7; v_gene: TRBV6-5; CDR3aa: CASSWGGGTYEQYF; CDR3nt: TGTGCCAGCAGTTGGGGAGGGGGGACCTACGAGCAGTACTTC
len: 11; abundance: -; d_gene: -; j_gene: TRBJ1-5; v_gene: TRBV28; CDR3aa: CASMVNQPQHF; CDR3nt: TGTGCCAGCATGGTGAATCAGCCCCAGCATTTT
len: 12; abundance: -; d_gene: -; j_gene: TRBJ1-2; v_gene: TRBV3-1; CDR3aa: CASSQDRAGYTF; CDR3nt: TGTGCCAGCAGCCAAGACAGGGCTGGCTACACCTTC
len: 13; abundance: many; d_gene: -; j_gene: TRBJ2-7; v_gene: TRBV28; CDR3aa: CASSLGTKYEQYF; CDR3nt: TGTGCCAGCAGTTTGGGGACAAAATACGAGCAGTACTTC
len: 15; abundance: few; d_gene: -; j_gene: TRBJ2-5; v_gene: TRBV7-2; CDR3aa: CASSLTLAIQETQYF; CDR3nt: TGTGCCAGCAGCTTAACGCTAGCTATCCAAGAGACCCAGTACTTC
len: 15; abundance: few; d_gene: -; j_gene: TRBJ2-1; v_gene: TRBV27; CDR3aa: CASSLSDSHYNEQFF; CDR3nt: TGTGCCAGCAGTTTATCGGACAGCCATTACAATGAGCAGTTCTTC
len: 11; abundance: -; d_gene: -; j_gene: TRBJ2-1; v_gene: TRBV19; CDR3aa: CASSISREQFF; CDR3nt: TGTGCCAGTAGTATATCCCGTGAGCAGTTCTTC
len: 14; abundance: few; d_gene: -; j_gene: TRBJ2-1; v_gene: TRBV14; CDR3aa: CASSPQPGAGEQFF; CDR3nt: TGTGCCAGCAGCCCCCAGCCAGGGGCTGGTGAGCAGTTCTTC
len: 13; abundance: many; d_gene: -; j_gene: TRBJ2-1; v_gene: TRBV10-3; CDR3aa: CAISVGPTSEQFF; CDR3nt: TGTGCCATCAGTGTTGGCCCCACTAGTGAGCAGTTCTTC
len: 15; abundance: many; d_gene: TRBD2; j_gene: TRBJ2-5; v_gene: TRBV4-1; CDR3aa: CASSRTGLAIETQYF; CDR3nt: TGCGCCAGCAGCCGGACGGGACTAGCGATTGAGACCCAGTACTTC
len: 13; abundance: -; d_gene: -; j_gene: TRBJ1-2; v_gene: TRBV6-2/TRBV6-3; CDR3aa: CASSEQGGYGYTF; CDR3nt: TGTGCCAGCAGTGAACAGGGCGGCTATGGCTACACCTTC
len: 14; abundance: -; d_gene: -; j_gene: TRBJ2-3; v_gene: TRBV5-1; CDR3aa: CASSLFSGTDTQYF; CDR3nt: TGCGCCAGCAGCTTATTTAGCGGCACAGATACGCAGTATTTT
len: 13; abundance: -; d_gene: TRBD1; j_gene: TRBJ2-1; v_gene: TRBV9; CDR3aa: CTSSVDGRGEQFF; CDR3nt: TGTACCAGCAGCGTAGACGGCAGGGGGGAGCAGTTCTTC
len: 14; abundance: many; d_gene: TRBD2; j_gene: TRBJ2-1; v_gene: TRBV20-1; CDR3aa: CSALGLAGVNEQFF; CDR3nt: TGCAGTGCGTTGGGTCTAGCGGGAGTCAATGAGCAGTTCTTC
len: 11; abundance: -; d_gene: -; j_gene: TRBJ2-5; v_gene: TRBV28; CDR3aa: CASTRGKTQYF; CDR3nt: TGTGCCAGCACTCGTGGGAAGACCCAGTACTTC
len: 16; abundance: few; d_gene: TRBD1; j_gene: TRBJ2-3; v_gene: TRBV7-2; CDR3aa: CASSPGQGAGTDTQYF; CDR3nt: TGTGCCAGCAGCCCGGGACAGGGGGCAGGTACAGATACGCAGTATTTT
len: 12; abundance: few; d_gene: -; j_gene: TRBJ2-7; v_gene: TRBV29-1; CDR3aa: CSGRTGAYEQYF; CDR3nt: TGCAGCGGGCGCACGGGGGCGTACGAGCAGTACTTC
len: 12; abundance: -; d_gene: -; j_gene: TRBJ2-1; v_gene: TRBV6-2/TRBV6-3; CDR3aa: CASSPTSYEQFF; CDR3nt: TGTGCCAGCAGTCCCACCTCTTACGAGCAGTTCTTC
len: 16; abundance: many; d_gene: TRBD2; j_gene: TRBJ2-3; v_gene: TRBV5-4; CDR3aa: CASSWTSGSPADTQYF; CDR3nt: TGTGCCAGCAGCTGGACTAGCGGGAGCCCGGCAGATACGCAGTATTTT
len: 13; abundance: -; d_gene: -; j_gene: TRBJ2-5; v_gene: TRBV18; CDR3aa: CASSPQVRETQYF; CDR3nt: TGTGCCAGCTCACCCCAAGTAAGGGAGACCCAGTACTTC
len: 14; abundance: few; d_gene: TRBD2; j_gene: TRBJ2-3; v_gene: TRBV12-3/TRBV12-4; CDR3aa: CASTWGGPTDTQYF; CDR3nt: TGTGCCAGCACCTGGGGGGGACCCACAGATACGCAGTATTTT
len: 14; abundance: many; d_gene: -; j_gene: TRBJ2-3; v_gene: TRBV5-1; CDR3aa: CASSLDTGADTQYF; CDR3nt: TGCGCCAGCAGCTTGGACACAGGCGCAGATACGCAGTATTTT
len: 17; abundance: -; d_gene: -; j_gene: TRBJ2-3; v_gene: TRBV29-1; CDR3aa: CSVEDPYRPGSRDTQYF; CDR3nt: TGCAGCGTTGAAGATCCTTATAGACCGGGAAGTCGGGATACGCAGTATTTT
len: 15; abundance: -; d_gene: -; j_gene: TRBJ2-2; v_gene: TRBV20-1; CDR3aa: CSATGAAPNTGELFF; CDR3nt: TGCAGTGCCACGGGGGCGGCTCCGAACACCGGGGAGCTGTTTTTT
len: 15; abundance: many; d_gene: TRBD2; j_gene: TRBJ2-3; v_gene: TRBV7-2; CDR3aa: CASRLAGGYTDTQYF; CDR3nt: TGTGCCAGCAGGCTAGCGGGGGGGTACACAGATACGCAGTATTTT
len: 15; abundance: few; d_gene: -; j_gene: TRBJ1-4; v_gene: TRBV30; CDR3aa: CAWNGGDASNEKLFF; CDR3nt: TGTGCCTGGAACGGAGGGGACGCCTCGAATGAAAAACTGTTTTTT
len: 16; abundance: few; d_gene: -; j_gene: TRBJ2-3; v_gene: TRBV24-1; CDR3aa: CATSDFKSGSTDTQYF; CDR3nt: TGTGCCACCAGTGATTTTAAAAGCGGGAGCACAGATACGCAGTATTTT
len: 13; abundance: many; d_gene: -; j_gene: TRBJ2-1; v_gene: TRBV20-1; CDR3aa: CSASIPGFQEQFF; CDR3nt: TGCAGTGCTAGTATCCCCGGGTTCCAGGAGCAGTTCTTC
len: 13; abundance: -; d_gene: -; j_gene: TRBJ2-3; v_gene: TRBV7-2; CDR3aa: CASSFQGGDTQYF; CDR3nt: TGTGCCAGCAGCTTTCAAGGAGGAGATACGCAGTATTTT
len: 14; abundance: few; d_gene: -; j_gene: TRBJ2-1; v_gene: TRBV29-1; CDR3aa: CSVERQNSYNEQFF; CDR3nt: TGCAGCGTTGAGAGGCAGAACTCCTACAATGAGCAGTTCTTC
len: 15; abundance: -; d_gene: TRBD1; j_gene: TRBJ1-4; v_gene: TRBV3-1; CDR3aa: CASSLSRGRNEKLFF; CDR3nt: TGTGCCAGCAGCCTCTCCAGGGGGCGAAATGAAAAACTGTTTTTT
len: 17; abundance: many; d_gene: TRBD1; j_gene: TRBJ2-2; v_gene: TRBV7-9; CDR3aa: CASSRSGQSANTGELFF; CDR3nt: TGTGCCAGCAGCCGCTCGGGACAGTCCGCGAACACCGGGGAGCTGTTTTTT
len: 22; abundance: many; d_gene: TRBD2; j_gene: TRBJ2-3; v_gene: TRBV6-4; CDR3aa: CASSDPTPEPSGRAVVTDTQYF; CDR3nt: TGTGCCAGCAGTGACCCGACCCCAGAGCCTAGCGGGAGGGCCGTCGTCACAGATACGCAGTATTTT
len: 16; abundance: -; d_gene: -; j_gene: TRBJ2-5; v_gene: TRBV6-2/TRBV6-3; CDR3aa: CASSYSLRGDQETQYF; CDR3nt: TGTGCCAGCAGTTACTCACTCCGTGGGGACCAAGAGACCCAGTACTTC
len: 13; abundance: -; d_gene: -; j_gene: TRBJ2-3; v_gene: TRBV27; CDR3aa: CASRNLDTDTQYF; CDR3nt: TGTGCCAGCAGGAACCTAGACACAGATACGCAGTATTTT
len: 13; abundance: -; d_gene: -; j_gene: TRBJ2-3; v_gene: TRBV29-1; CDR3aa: CSVARGPSDTQYF; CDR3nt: TGCAGCGTTGCCAGGGGTCCTTCGGATACGCAGTATTTT